Listed below are T cell receptor beta chains from one sample, sequenced in a study of shared clonotypes between healthy human individuals. Generated by immunoSEQ multiplex PCR, the TCRdb table keeps only in-frame clones and is missing some. The sample consists of over a million clones, around 76% of them appearing once. The sequenced sample consisted of memory CD4+ T cells sorted from blood. The receptors stem from a man between 18 and 35 years old in good health. CDR3s include the opening cysteine and the closing phenylalanine or tryptophan. Each record gives: CDR3 length, V gene, clone size, J gene, D gene, CDR3 protein, CDR3 DNA. A D gene is named only where the DNA matches it firmly. The size field is filled for only some rows; it gives once, few, many or a size class.

CDR3 length: 13; V gene: TRBV2; clone size: few; J gene: TRBJ1-5; D gene: .; CDR3 protein: CASSEGNNQPQHF; CDR3 DNA: TGTGCCAGCAGTGAGGGGAACAATCAGCCCCAGCATTTT
CDR3 length: 17; V gene: TRBV4-2; clone size: .; J gene: TRBJ1-4; D gene: .; CDR3 protein: CASSQQQGPATNEKLFF; CDR3 DNA: TGTGCCAGCAGCCAACAACAGGGCCCCGCAACTAATGAAAAACTGTTTTTT
CDR3 length: 13; V gene: TRBV5-6; clone size: few; J gene: TRBJ2-3; D gene: .; CDR3 protein: CASSFARSDTQYF; CDR3 DNA: TGTGCCAGCAGCTTCGCCCGCTCAGATACGCAGTATTTT
CDR3 length: 16; V gene: TRBV6-5; clone size: few; J gene: TRBJ1-2; D gene: TRBD1; CDR3 protein: CASSYSAGTAVYGYTF; CDR3 DNA: TGTGCCAGCAGTTACTCGGCGGGGACAGCGGTCTATGGCTACACCTTC
CDR3 length: 16; V gene: TRBV15; clone size: .; J gene: TRBJ1-6; D gene: .; CDR3 protein: CATSSTDRQINSPLHF; CDR3 DNA: TGTGCCACCAGCTCAACCGACAGGCAGATCAATTCACCCCTCCACTTT
CDR3 length: 16; V gene: TRBV10-3; clone size: .; J gene: TRBJ2-3; D gene: TRBD2; CDR3 protein: CAISAGSGVGTDTQYF; CDR3 DNA: TGTGCCATCAGTGCGGGCAGCGGGGTGGGCACAGATACGCAGTATTTT
CDR3 length: 13; V gene: TRBV7-8; clone size: .; J gene: TRBJ2-7; D gene: .; CDR3 protein: CASSIGDLNMQYF; CDR3 DNA: TGTGCCAGCAGCATAGGGGACCTCAATATGCAGTACTTC
CDR3 length: 12; V gene: TRBV6-5; clone size: .; J gene: TRBJ1-1; D gene: TRBD1; CDR3 protein: CASTDRGVLAFF; CDR3 DNA: TGTGCCAGCACCGACAGGGGGGTTCTGGCTTTCTTT
CDR3 length: 13; V gene: TRBV5-1; clone size: .; J gene: TRBJ1-1; D gene: TRBD1; CDR3 protein: CASSPGTGREAFF; CDR3 DNA: TGCGCCAGCAGCCCCGGGACAGGCCGTGAAGCTTTCTTT
CDR3 length: 15; V gene: TRBV5-3; clone size: .; J gene: TRBJ2-7; D gene: .; CDR3 protein: CASSRGDLPTYEQYF; CDR3 DNA: TGTGCCAGCAGCCGAGGGGACTTACCTACCTACGAGCAGTACTTC
CDR3 length: 15; V gene: TRBV9; clone size: .; J gene: TRBJ1-3; D gene: .; CDR3 protein: CASSSTRGGRNTIYF; CDR3 DNA: TGTGCCAGCAGCTCCACCCGGGGGGGCAGAAACACCATATATTTT
CDR3 length: 14; V gene: TRBV5-1; clone size: .; J gene: TRBJ1-4; D gene: TRBD1; CDR3 protein: CASSKGTDNEKLFF; CDR3 DNA: TGCGCCAGCAGTAAGGGGACAGATAATGAAAAACTGTTTTTT
CDR3 length: 14; V gene: TRBV5-4; clone size: .; J gene: TRBJ2-1; D gene: TRBD2; CDR3 protein: CASSPREGQNEQFF; CDR3 DNA: TGTGCCAGCAGCCCCCGGGAGGGCCAAAATGAGCAGTTCTTC
CDR3 length: 13; V gene: TRBV28; clone size: .; J gene: TRBJ1-3; D gene: .; CDR3 protein: CASSFYGGNTIYF; CDR3 DNA: TGTGCCAGCAGTTTTTATGGTGGAAACACCATATATTTT
CDR3 length: 14; V gene: TRBV28; clone size: .; J gene: TRBJ2-3; D gene: .; CDR3 protein: CASSLPGSTDTQYF; CDR3 DNA: TGTGCCAGCAGTTTACCGGGGAGCACAGATACGCAGTATTTT
CDR3 length: 16; V gene: TRBV6-1; clone size: many; J gene: TRBJ2-5; D gene: TRBD2; CDR3 protein: CASSVTSGGLGETQYF; CDR3 DNA: TGTGCCAGCAGTGTGACTAGCGGGGGATTGGGGGAGACCCAGTACTTC
CDR3 length: 16; V gene: TRBV5-8; clone size: few; J gene: TRBJ2-1; D gene: TRBD1; CDR3 protein: CASSQGDRGRFNEQFF; CDR3 DNA: TGTGCCAGCAGCCAAGGGGACAGGGGGCGCTTCAATGAGCAGTTCTTC
CDR3 length: 14; V gene: TRBV29-1; clone size: .; J gene: TRBJ1-2; D gene: .; CDR3 protein: CSVGTGVTRGGYTF; CDR3 DNA: TGCAGCGTTGGAACCGGGGTAACACGAGGGGGCTACACCTTC
CDR3 length: 11; V gene: TRBV30; clone size: .; J gene: TRBJ1-3; D gene: .; CDR3 protein: CGLISGNTIYF; CDR3 DNA: TGTGGACTGATCTCTGGAAACACCATATATTTT
CDR3 length: 13; V gene: TRBV6-5; clone size: .; J gene: TRBJ2-7; D gene: TRBD1; CDR3 protein: CASGQGASYEQYF; CDR3 DNA: TGTGCCAGCGGCCAGGGGGCCTCCTACGAGCAGTACTTC
CDR3 length: 14; V gene: TRBV2; clone size: .; J gene: TRBJ2-5; D gene: TRBD2; CDR3 protein: CASRARGGPIGQYF; CDR3 DNA: TGTGCCAGCAGGGCGCGGGGGGGCCCGATTGGCCAGTACTTC
CDR3 length: 12; V gene: TRBV19; clone size: .; J gene: TRBJ2-4; D gene: TRBD1; CDR3 protein: CATQQGVGIQYF; CDR3 DNA: TGTGCCACCCAACAGGGGGTCGGCATTCAGTACTTC
CDR3 length: 14; V gene: TRBV5-1; clone size: .; J gene: TRBJ1-1; D gene: .; CDR3 protein: CASSLDLQGTEAFF; CDR3 DNA: TGCGCCAGCAGCCTGGATTTGCAGGGCACTGAAGCTTTCTTT
CDR3 length: 15; V gene: TRBV10-3; clone size: .; J gene: TRBJ2-2; D gene: .; CDR3 protein: CAISEGAGNTGELFF; CDR3 DNA: TGTGCCATCAGTGAGGGGGCAGGGAACACCGGGGAGCTGTTTTTT